There are a few counts of the clone carrying this T cell receptor beta chain. These data belong to a study of OX40 agonist ivuxolimab in advanced cancers. Measured with immunoSEQ multiplex PCR; TCRdb has only the in-frame clones, and not every one. The table shows approximately 58,000 clones, with around nine tenths occurring only once. The CDR3 is 14 amino acids. The V and J ends lost 6 bases and 8 bases respectively, with 16 bases between them. The germline V gene has CDR1 MNHNY and CDR2 SVGAGI (reference sequence). Material: CD4+ or CD8+ T cells sorted from blood, obtained in a trial of the OX40 agonist ivuxolimab. The chain links TRBV6-6 to TRBJ1-4; TRBD1 might be the D (5 bases). This receptor was taken from an adult with an advanced solid tumor such as melanoma, head and neck, liver or kidney cancer. The chain's CDR3 is CASSRRQGLEKLFF. In DNA form, the CDR3 reads TGTGCCAGCAGCCGCCGGCAGGGCTTGGAAAAACTGTTTTTT.